This T cell receptor (beta chain) was recovered during a study of neurological immune-mediated disorders. The team produced cDNA through 5'RACE using 10-nucleotide random UMIs. From the 5' RACE reads, TCRdb called clonotypes with MiXCR, one entry per CDR3 protein. The top ten hold roughly 2% of the sample, which has under 85,000 distinct CDR3 sequences, about a tenth seen once. The unsorted libraries were produced from 2 million PBMCs held at -80 C. This clonotype came up many times. The antigen is not known. Study observations and caveats: The absence of shared CDR3 amino acid sequences among expanded clones across subjects suggests private repertoires in all groups. Multiple sclerosis was found to have the least TCR clonal expansion, below healthy controls, and HTLV-1-associated myelopathy the most.

Trimming removed 1 base at V and 5 bases at J, with 14 bases between. There are 15 residues in the CDR3. The V gene's germline CDR1 is SGHRS and CDR2 YFSETQ. This sequence originates from a man aged 40-49 years in good health. The sample taken for sequencing was PBMCs. The V call is TRBV5-1, the J call TRBJ2-3; the D gene could be TRBD1 or TRBD2 (5 bases each). The CDR3: CASSLRGMGQDTQYF. CDR3 coding DNA: TGCGCCAGCAGCTTGCGGGGAATGGGGCAAGATACGCAGTATTTT.